Listed below are T cell receptor beta chains from one sample, sequenced in a study of T cells in Graves' hyperthyroidism and ophthalmopathy. TCRdb reanalysed the multiplex PCR reads using MiXCR and keeps one entry per CDR3 protein. The data contain 450,000 to 600,000 distinct CDR3 sequences, about 20% of them seen just once; the ten biggest clones take up 47%. The sequenced material came from blood. The receptors were gathered from a man in his forties with Graves' ophthalmopathy. Each CDR3 is given with its conserved first and last residue. D genes are given only for firm matches. Clone size, where shown, is once, few, many, or a class for clones that have expanded.

j_call,d_call,v_call,clone_size,cdr3_aa,cdr3_nt
TRBJ1-5,TRBD1,TRBV29-1,few,CSVGDRGQPQHF,TGCAGCGTTGGGGACAGGGGTCAGCCCCAGCATTTT
TRBJ2-5,.,TRBV28,few,CASSLQEGGGYF,TGTGCCAGCAGTTTACAGGAGGGGGGGGGGTACTTC
TRBJ2-7,.,TRBV20-1,.,CSAPIRGASDEQYF,TGCAGTGCTCCGATTCGGGGGGCTTCTGACGAGCAGTACTTC
TRBJ1-2,.,TRBV5-1,few,CASTFSSRDLGGYTF,TGCGCCAGCACCTTTTCGAGCCGGGACTTAGGCGGCTACACCTTC
TRBJ1-2,.,TRBV18,many,CASSPTSETEFYGYTF,TGTGCCAGCTCACCGACCTCGGAGACAGAATTTTATGGCTACACCTTC
TRBJ2-5,TRBD2,TRBV5-1,few,CASSSRLAGGLGQETQYF,TGTGCCAGCAGCTCTCGACTAGCGGGGGGGTTAGGTCAAGAGACCCAGTACTTC
TRBJ2-1,.,TRBV19,few,CASSIQRSSYNEQFF,TGTGCCAGTAGTATCCAAAGGAGCTCCTACAATGAGCAGTTCTTC
TRBJ2-7,.,TRBV13,few,CASSWRVSYEQYF,TGTGCCAGCAGCTGGAGGGTATCCTACGAGCAGTACTTC
TRBJ2-1,.,TRBV30,.,CAWSLTASEQFF,TGTGCCTGGAGTTTAACAGCGAGTGAGCAGTTCTTC
TRBJ1-1,.,TRBV19,.,CASTPRGGASSTEAFF,TGTGCCAGTACCCCTCGGGGGGGGGCGTCGAGCACTGAAGCTTTCTTT
TRBJ2-2,TRBD2,TRBV18,.,CASSPVPSGGAVGELFF,TGTGCCAGCTCACCCGTGCCTAGCGGGGGGGCCGTCGGGGAGCTGTTTTTT
TRBJ2-5,.,TRBV18,.,CVSSPSETQYF,TGTGTCAGCTCACCGAGTGAGACCCAGTACTTC
TRBJ2-4,TRBD2,TRBV2,many,CASSEVGMRSGASQGNIQYF,TGTGCCAGCAGTGAAGTCGGGATGAGAAGCGGGGCGAGCCAGGGAAACATTCAGTACTTC
TRBJ2-5,.,TRBV5-6,many,CASSFGFQETQYF,TGTGCCAGCAGCTTTGGTTTCCAAGAGACCCAGTACTTC
TRBJ2-4,TRBD2,TRBV30,few,CAWSVSGGRRDKNIQYF,TGTGCCTGGAGTGTATCAGGCGGGAGACGTGACAAAAACATTCAGTACTTC
TRBJ2-1,TRBD2,TRBV6-1,few,CASIVTSGSNEQFF,TGTGCCAGCATTGTGACTAGCGGGAGTAATGAGCAGTTCTTC
TRBJ2-1,TRBD2,TRBV7-3,.,CASSPTGTSNEQFF,TGTGCCAGCAGCCCGACTGGGACTAGCAATGAGCAGTTCTTC
TRBJ1-6,TRBD1,TRBV5-1,.,CASSYLTGRGSPLHF,TGCGCCAGCAGCTACCTGACAGGGAGGGGTTCACCCCTCCACTTT
TRBJ2-3,TRBD2,TRBV24-1,many,CATRDYGSDTQYF,TGTGCCACCCGGGACTACGGCTCGGATACGCAGTATTTT
TRBJ2-2,TRBD1,TRBV2,many,CASSMGQSYTGELFF,TGTGCCAGCAGTATGGGACAGAGCTACACCGGGGAGCTGTTTTTT
TRBJ2-7,TRBD2,TRBV30,many,CAWSGTSGFYEQYF,TGTGCCTGGAGCGGGACTAGCGGTTTTTACGAGCAGTACTTC
TRBJ1-5,.,TRBV19,.,CASSMGGTTQPQHF,TGTGCCAGTAGTATGGGGGGGACAACTCAGCCCCAGCATTTT
TRBJ1-1,.,TRBV20-1,few,CSARPPGRGFTEAFF,TGCAGTGCTAGACCGCCGGGACGGGGATTCACTGAAGCTTTCTTT
TRBJ1-5,.,TRBV6-2/TRBV6-3,.,CASSYSRARSNQPQHF,TGTGCCAGCAGTTACTCGAGAGCTCGGAGCAATCAGCCCCAGCATTTT
TRBJ2-5,.,TRBV18,.,CASSPLSETQYF,TGTGCCAGCTCACCATTGAGCGAGACCCAGTACTTC
TRBJ2-2,TRBD1,TRBV5-1,.,CASSLVGTGSGELFF,TGCGCCAGCAGCTTGGTGGGGACAGGGTCCGGGGAGCTGTTTTTT
TRBJ2-1,.,TRBV27,few,CASISLGTLGVDEQFF,TGTGCCAGCATTTCCTTGGGGACTTTGGGGGTCGATGAGCAGTTCTTC
TRBJ2-1,.,TRBV5-8,few,CASSQIFSGTFEQFF,TGTGCCAGCAGCCAAATTTTCAGCGGGACATTCGAGCAGTTCTTC
TRBJ2-4,.,TRBV20-1,many,CSARDIQGEGVSKNIQYF,TGCAGTGCTAGAGATATCCAGGGGGAGGGGGTGAGCAAAAACATTCAGTACTTC
TRBJ2-2,.,TRBV3-1,many,CASSHSGGELFF,TGTGCCAGCAGCCATTCTGGCGGGGAGCTGTTTTTT
TRBJ2-7,TRBD2,TRBV27,.,CASSFLAGTLSYEQYF,TGTGCCAGCAGTTTCCTAGCGGGGACCCTTTCCTACGAGCAGTACTTC
TRBJ1-4,.,TRBV29-1,.,CSALVATNEKLFF,TGCAGCGCCCTGGTAGCAACTAATGAAAAACTGTTTTTT
TRBJ2-5,.,TRBV25-1,few,CASSEAETQYF,TGTGCCAGCAGTGAAGCAGAGACCCAGTACTTC
TRBJ1-5,.,TRBV6-1,few,CAVHPGASNQPQHF,TGTGCCGTCCACCCAGGGGCTAGCAATCAGCCCCAGCATTTT
TRBJ2-1,.,TRBV6-1,many,CASSDIGTTYNEQFF,TGTGCCAGCAGTGATATAGGAACTACGTACAATGAGCAGTTCTTC
TRBJ1-4,.,TRBV7-6,many,CASSHRLGGEEKLFF,TGTGCCAGCAGCCATCGCCTGGGAGGGGAAGAAAAACTGTTTTTT
TRBJ2-2,.,TRBV6-1,.,CASSAPGAGRPVFF,TGTGCCAGCAGTGCCCCGGGGGCGGGCCGCCCTGTGTTTTTT
TRBJ1-2,TRBD1,TRBV7-2,.,CASSDRGSYGYTF,TGTGCCAGCAGCGACAGGGGATCCTATGGCTACACCTTC
TRBJ2-1,.,TRBV30,many,CAWNEQFF,TGTGCCTGGAATGAGCAGTTCTTC
TRBJ2-3,.,TRBV18,few,CASSPQSVVAEVGNTQYF,TGTGCCAGCTCACCCCAAAGCGTGGTAGCGGAGGTGGGAAATACGCAGTATTTT
TRBJ2-1,TRBD2,TRBV3-1,many,CASSPGTSGRAYNEQFF,TGTGCCAGCAGCCCCGGGACTAGCGGGAGGGCCTACAATGAGCAGTTCTTC
TRBJ2-1,TRBD1,TRBV12-3/TRBV12-4,many,CASRGSQGEQFF,TGTGCCAGCAGGGGATCACAGGGGGAGCAGTTCTTC
TRBJ2-5,.,TRBV3-1,.,CASSLYLQATQETQYF,TGTGCCAGCAGCCTTTACCTCCAGGCCACCCAAGAGACCCAGTACTTC
TRBJ2-1,TRBD2,TRBV20-1,many,CSALTSGGVSSYNEQFF,TGCAGTGCGCTGACTAGCGGGGGGGTTAGCTCCTACAATGAGCAGTTCTTC
TRBJ2-3,.,TRBV12-3/TRBV12-4,few,CASSLGRVADTQYF,TGTGCCAGCAGTTTAGGGCGAGTCGCAGATACGCAGTATTTT
TRBJ1-2,.,TRBV20-1,.,CSADGITGYGYTF,TGCAGTGCTGACGGAATAACAGGGTACGGCTACACCTTC
TRBJ1-5,.,TRBV30,many,CAWSPDTHQPQHF,TGTGCCTGGAGCCCAGACACTCATCAGCCCCAGCATTTT
TRBJ2-6,TRBD2,TRBV19,.,CASSQGTSPGANVLTF,TGTGCCAGTAGTCAGGGGACTAGCCCTGGGGCCAACGTCCTGACTTTC
TRBJ2-2,.,TRBV5-1,many,CASSLGGVGGTGELFF,TGCGCCAGCAGCTTGGGCGGAGTAGGAGGAACCGGGGAGCTGTTTTTT
TRBJ1-1,.,TRBV12-3/TRBV12-4,many,CASRLYRNTEAFF,TGTGCCAGCAGGTTATACAGGAACACTGAAGCTTTCTTT
TRBJ1-1,.,TRBV6-4,.,CASSPGGTNTEAFF,TGTGCCAGCAGTCCCGGGGGGACGAACACTGAAGCTTTCTTT
TRBJ2-7,.,TRBV6-5,.,CASSYYSGATSYEQYF,TGTGCCAGCAGTTACTACTCGGGAGCTACTTCCTACGAGCAGTACTTC
TRBJ1-4,.,TRBV15,.,CATPSGSNEKLFF,TGTGCCACCCCTAGTGGGTCTAATGAAAAACTGTTTTTT